This record looks at one T cell receptor (beta chain) sequence and its context. Its antigen remains unidentified. This record belongs to a study of human T cells and chemical hapten exposure. Study summary: 2% DPC applied to a roughly 2 cm by roughly 2 cm arm area sensitized donors.

Germline V gene sequence: CDR1 SGHAT, CDR2 FQDESV (reference sequence). V was trimmed by 0 bases and J by 4 bases, leaving 9 bases between them. The CDR3 is 14 amino acids. Noted time point: patch test 3, about 24 weeks after DPC sensitization. Treatment in this sample: therapeutic diphenylcyclopropenone sensitization with weekly scalp DPC. MiXCR, applied by TCRdb to the RACE reads, yields one record per CDR3 protein. The sample holds about 48,000 distinct CDR3 sequences, approximately 9.9% seen once. General study findings and limits: The study found that DPC sensitization did not change TCRs above 1 in 1000 frequency.

The rearrangement uses TRBV11-1 and TRBJ1-1; TRBD1 is a possible D gene (5 bases). The clonotype was recovered from a middle-aged woman with alopecia areata. Some clones in this sample may be carry-over from other donors' samples. This specimen consisted of whole blood, obtained in connection with sensitization to the hapten diphenylcyclopropenone (DPC). The CDR3 here is CASSLARGGTEAFF. For the CDR3, the DNA is TGTGCCAGCAGCTTAGCTCGGGGCGGCACTGAAGCTTTCTTT.